The clone carrying this TCR beta chain was picked up many times. Its antigen is unknown. The V gene end was trimmed by 0 bases and the J gene end by 6 bases; junction bases not matched to a gene: 9. CDR1 is SGHAT, CDR2 FQNNGV, per germline. The CDR3 loop spans 17 amino acids. The data stem from a study of response to subunit inactivated influenza vaccine. Findings and caveats of the study: The authors offered the suggestion that each seasonal influenza vaccination recruits few new T cells.

TCRdb recomputed calls from the RT-PCR reads with MiXCR, one row per CDR3 protein. The sample includes a few hundred thousand distinct CDR3 sequences, more than 7% of them seen just once. This chain joins TRBV11-2 and TRBJ2-1, with TRBD2 identical over 9 bases. This material consisted of PBMCs from blood, taken roughly 24 months after vaccination. This receptor was obtained from a man aged 50 to 69 who received an inactivated influenza vaccine. The CDR3, as DNA: TGTGCCAGCAGCTTAGATTGGATAGCGGGAGAGGGCAATGAGCAGTTCTTC. It encodes CASSLDWIAGEGNEQFF.